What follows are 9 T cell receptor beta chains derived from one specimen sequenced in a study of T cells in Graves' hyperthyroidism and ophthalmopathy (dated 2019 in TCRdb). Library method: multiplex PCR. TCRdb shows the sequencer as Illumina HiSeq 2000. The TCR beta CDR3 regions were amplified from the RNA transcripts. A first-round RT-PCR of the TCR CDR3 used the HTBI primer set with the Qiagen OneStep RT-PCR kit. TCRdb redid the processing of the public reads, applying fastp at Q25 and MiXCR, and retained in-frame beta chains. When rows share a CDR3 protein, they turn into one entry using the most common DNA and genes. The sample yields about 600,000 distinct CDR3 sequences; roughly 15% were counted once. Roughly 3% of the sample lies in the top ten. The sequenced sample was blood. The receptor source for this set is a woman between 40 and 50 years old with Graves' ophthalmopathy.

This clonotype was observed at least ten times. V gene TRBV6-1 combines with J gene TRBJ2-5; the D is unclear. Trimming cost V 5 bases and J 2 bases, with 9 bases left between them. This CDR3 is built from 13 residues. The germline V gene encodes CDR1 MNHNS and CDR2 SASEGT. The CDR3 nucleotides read TGTGCCAGCAGTTGGGCAGGACAAGAGACCCAGTACTTC. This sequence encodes CASSWAGQETQYF.

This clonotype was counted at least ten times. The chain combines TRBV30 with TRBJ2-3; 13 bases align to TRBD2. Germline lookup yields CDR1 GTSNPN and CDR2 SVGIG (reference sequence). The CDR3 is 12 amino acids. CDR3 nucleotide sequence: TGTGCTGGACTAGCGGGAGCCGCGGCGCAGTATTTT. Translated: CAGLAGAAAQYF.

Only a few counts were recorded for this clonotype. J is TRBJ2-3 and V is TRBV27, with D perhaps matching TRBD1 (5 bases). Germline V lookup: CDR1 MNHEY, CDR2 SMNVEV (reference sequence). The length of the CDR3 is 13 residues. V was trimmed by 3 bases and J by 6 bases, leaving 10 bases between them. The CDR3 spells CASSLTVKDTQYF. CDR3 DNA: TGTGCCAGCAGTTTGACAGTCAAGGATACGCAGTATTTT.

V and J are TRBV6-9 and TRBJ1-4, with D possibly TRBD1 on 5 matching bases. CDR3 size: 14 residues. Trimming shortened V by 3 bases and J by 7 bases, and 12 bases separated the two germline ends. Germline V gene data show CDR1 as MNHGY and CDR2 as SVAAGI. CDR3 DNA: TGTGCCAGCAGTTACCCCCAGGGCACTGAAAAACTGTTTTTT. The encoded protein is CASSYPQGTEKLFF.

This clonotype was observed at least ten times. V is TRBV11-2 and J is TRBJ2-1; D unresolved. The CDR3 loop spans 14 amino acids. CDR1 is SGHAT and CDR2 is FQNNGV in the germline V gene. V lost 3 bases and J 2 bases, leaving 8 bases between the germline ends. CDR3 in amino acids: CASSFRNPYNEQFF. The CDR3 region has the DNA TGTGCCAGCAGCTTTAGGAACCCCTACAATGAGCAGTTCTTC.

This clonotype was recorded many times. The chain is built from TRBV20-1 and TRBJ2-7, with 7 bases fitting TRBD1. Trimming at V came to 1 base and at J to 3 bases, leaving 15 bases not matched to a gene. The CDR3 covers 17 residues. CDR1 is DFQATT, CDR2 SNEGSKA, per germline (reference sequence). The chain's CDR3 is CSARGPRATGKGYEQYF. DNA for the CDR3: TGCAGTGCTAGAGGACCCCGCGCGACAGGGAAGGGCTACGAGCAGTACTTC.

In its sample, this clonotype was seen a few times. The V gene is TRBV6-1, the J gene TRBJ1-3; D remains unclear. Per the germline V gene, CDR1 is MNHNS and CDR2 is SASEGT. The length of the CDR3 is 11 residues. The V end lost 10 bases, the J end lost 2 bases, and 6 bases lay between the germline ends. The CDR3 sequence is CAIEAGNTIYF. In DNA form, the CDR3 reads TGTGCCATCGAGGCTGGAAACACCATATATTTT.

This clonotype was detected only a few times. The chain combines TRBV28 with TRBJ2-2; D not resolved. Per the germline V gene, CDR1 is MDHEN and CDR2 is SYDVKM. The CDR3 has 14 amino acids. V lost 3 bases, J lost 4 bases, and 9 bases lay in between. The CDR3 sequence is CASSLRPATGELFF. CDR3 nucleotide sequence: TGTGCCAGCAGTTTGCGCCCGGCCACCGGGGAGCTGTTTTTT. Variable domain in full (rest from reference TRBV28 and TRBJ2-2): DVKVTQSSRYLVKRTGEKVFLECVQDMDHENMFWYRQDPGLGLRLIYFSYDVKMKEKGDIPEGYSVSREKKERFSLILESASTNQTSMYLCASSLRPATGELFFGEGSRLTVL.

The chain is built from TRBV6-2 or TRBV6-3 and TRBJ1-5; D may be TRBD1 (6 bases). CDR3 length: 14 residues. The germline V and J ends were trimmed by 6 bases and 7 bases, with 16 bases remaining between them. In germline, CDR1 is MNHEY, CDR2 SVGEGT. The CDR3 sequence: CASRQTLGAQPQHF. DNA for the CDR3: TGTGCCAGCAGACAGACCCTGGGGGCCCAGCCCCAGCATTTT.